The 10 T cell receptor beta chains reported below all come from one sample, sequenced in a study of blood T cell repertoires in COVID-19. TCRdb's copy holds only in-frame clones and misses some; the assay was immunoSEQ multiplex PCR. Of some 400,000 clones in the sample, around 86% were seen once. Sequenced: peripheral blood. Receptors originate from a human donor in a cohort sampled during active COVID-19.

This chain links TRBV11-2 with TRBJ2-2; D is undetermined. Germline loops: CDR1 SGHAT, CDR2 FQNNGV. CDR3 length equals 13 residues. With 3 bases removed from V and 4 bases from J, the gap between germline ends came to 6 bases. The CDR3 loop is CASSFASTGELFF. DNA for the CDR3: TGTGCCAGCAGCTTCGCTAGCACCGGGGAGCTGTTTTTT.

This chain links TRBV7-9 with TRBJ2-5; 8 bases align to TRBD1. V gave up 3 bases and J gave up 7 bases; unmatched junction bases: 7. The CDR3 totals 14 residues. Germline loops: CDR1 SEHNR, CDR2 FQNEAQ (reference sequence). The CDR3 DNA is TGTGCCAGCAGCTTTCAGGACAGGGAAGGGACCCAGTACTTC. Translation: CASSFQDREGTQYF.

V and J are TRBV18 and TRBJ2-1; TRBD2 agrees at 9 bases. Germline V lookup: CDR1 KGHSH, CDR2 LQKENI. This CDR3 comprises 17 residues. Losses at the gene ends were 1 base for V and 4 bases for J; bases not matched to a gene: 8. The CDR3 here is CASSPLRREGYYNEQFF. In DNA form, the CDR3 reads TGTGCCAGCTCACCACTCCGGCGGGAGGGGTATTACAATGAGCAGTTCTTC.

This chain joins TRBV7-8 and TRBJ2-7; TRBD1 matches 11 bases. This CDR3 is built from 15 residues. J lost 1 base, V lost 5 bases, and 4 bases had no gene match. Germline CDR1 and CDR2: SGHVS and FQNEAQ. The CDR3 reads CASSAGTGGSYEQYF. In DNA, the CDR3 is TGTGCCAGCAGCGCCGGGACAGGGGGATCCTACGAGCAGTACTTC. Variable domain in full (rest from reference TRBV7-8 and TRBJ2-7): GAGVSQSPRYKVAKRGQDVALRCDPISGHVSLFWYQQALGQGPEFLTYFQNEAQLDKSGLPSDRFFAERPEGSVSTLKIQRTQQEDSAVYLCASSAGTGGSYEQYFGPGTRLTVT.

The gene calls are TRBV24-1 and TRBJ2-3, with TRBD2 matching over 12 bases. There are 16 residues in the CDR3. V shed 4 bases and J 4 bases; nucleotides not matched to a gene: 5. Germline V gives CDR1 KGHDR, CDR2 SFDVKD. The CDR3 sequence is CATSETSGSNADTQYF. For the CDR3, the DNA is TGTGCCACCAGTGAGACTAGCGGGAGTAACGCAGATACGCAGTATTTT.

This clone was seen a single time. The chain carries TRBV19 and TRBJ2-3; D is possibly TRBD2 (7 bases). Trimming shortened V by 4 bases and J by 1 base, and 12 bases separated the two germline ends. This CDR3 has 15 amino acids. The germline CDR1 and CDR2 sequences are LNHDA and SQIVND (reference sequence). The CDR3, as DNA: TGTGCCAGTAGTAACTCGGGGGGCGGCACAGATACGCAGTATTTT. It encodes CASSNSGGGTDTQYF.

The chain employs TRBV3-1 (or the pseudogene TRBV3-2) and TRBJ2-1; 7 bases agree with TRBD2. Germline V CDR1 and CDR2: LGHDT, YNNKEL (reference sequence). The CDR3 sequence is 15 residues long. The J segment lost 3 bases and the V segment lost 1 base, leaving 3 bases of the junction unmatched. CDR3 DNA sequence: TGTGCCAGCAGCCAAGGTGGACTAGTCTACAATGAGCAGTTCTTC. It yields the protein CASSQGGLVYNEQFF.

The chain has TRBV24-1 and TRBJ1-5; D possibly corresponds to TRBD1 (6 bases). The ends were cut back, 5 bases at V and 4 bases at J, with 17 bases in the middle. CDR3 length equals 16 residues. CDR1 and CDR2 from the germline V gene are KGHDR and SFDVKD. The CDR3 spells CATSAKGGVGNQPQHF. CDR3 in DNA: TGTGCCACCAGTGCCAAAGGGGGGGTTGGGAATCAGCCCCAGCATTTT.

V usage is TRBV30 and J usage is TRBJ1-2, with TRBD1 matching 7 bases. There are 14 residues in the CDR3. Germline lookup yields CDR1 GTSNPN and CDR2 SVGIG (reference sequence). The V gene end was trimmed by 5 bases and the J gene end by 0 bases; junction bases not matched to a gene: 6. The CDR3 reads CAWARQGSNYGYTF. The CDR3 DNA follows: TGTGCCTGGGCCCGACAGGGTTCTAACTATGGCTACACCTTC.

The chain combines TRBV7-3 with TRBJ2-1, with D unresolved. The CDR3 covers 13 residues. V was pared by 5 bases and J by 9 bases, with 14 bases between. Germline assignment: CDR1 SGHTA and CDR2 FQGTGA. CDR3 in amino acids: CASSAPSASEQFF. CDR3 DNA sequence: TGTGCCAGCAGCGCTCCTTCAGCTAGTGAGCAGTTCTTC.